This T cell receptor beta chain was captured by sequencing in a study of T cell clonality in common variable immunodeficiency. As for this clone: The CDR3 goes on 3 residues after the read ends, and that part is filled in from the germline J gene.

The CDR3 covers 14 residues. CDR1 and CDR2 (germline): SNHLY, FYNNEI. Trimming removed 7 bases from V and 5 bases from J; junction bases left unmatched: 5. Repertoires were generated with immunoSEQ multiplex PCR, while TCRdb's copy carries only in-frame clones and drops some. The sample holds about 64,000 clones, and no clone turns up only once. The V call is TRBV2, the J call TRBJ1-4; 9 positions match TRBD1. The TCR was taken from a person aged 18-69 years in good health. Source material: peripheral blood mononuclear cells. The chain's CDR3 is CASTGTGQNEKLFF. CDR3 bases read: TGTGCCAGCACCGGGACAGGGCAGAATGAAAAA.